This T cell receptor beta chain was observed in a study of T-cell memory formation after mild COVID-19. This clonotype was counted between two and nine times. TCRdb fed the 5' RACE reads into MiXCR, producing one record per CDR3 protein. The sample consists of around 300,000 distinct CDR3 sequences, 8.2% of them appearing once. The source material was PBMCs or a T cell subset sorted from them (not recorded which). The clonotype originates from a man younger than 35 who had mild COVID-19 (a few samples of this study predate the infection). Cell type and time point are not known.

The CDR3 region has the DNA TGTGCCAGCAGTGGGGACTCTCGGGACAGGGGATTTAGCTACGAGCAGTACTTC. Its protein is CASSGDSRDRGFSYEQYF. The rearrangement uses TRBV6-1 and TRBJ2-7; 10 bases fit TRBD1. There are 18 residues in the CDR3. Germline values: CDR1 MNHNS, CDR2 SASEGT. V was clipped by 4 bases and J by 3 bases; unmatched bases: 15.